This is a list of T cell receptor beta chains from one sample in a study of yellow fever vaccine responses in identical twins. One entry per CDR3 protein, called by TCRdb with MiXCR from the RT-PCR reads. The data hold about 14,000 distinct CDR3 sequences, with roughly 84% observed a single time. Here the sequenced sample was T cells from blood (PBMCs), unsorted or a sorted subset (not recorded which), taken before or after yellow fever vaccination (not recorded which). Receptors were obtained from a young woman who received the yellow fever vaccine. Each CDR3 is given with its conserved first and last residue. Fields, in order: J gene, clone size, D gene, V gene, CDR3 DNA, CDR3 protein. The D gene is left open where the match is weak. Rows may omit the clone size; those that give it use once, few, many or a size class.

>TRBJ2-3|-|-|TRBV20-1
TGCAGTGCCGGAGGTGGGGGACAATTCACAGATACGCAGTATTTT
CSAGGGGQFTDTQYF
>TRBJ1-6|few|TRBD1|TRBV10-3
TGTGCCATCAGCCCAACAGGGGACTCTTATTCACCCCTCCACTTT
CAISPTGDSYSPLHF
>TRBJ2-7|-|-|TRBV19
TGTGCCAGTAGTTCTCCCCGTTTCGAGCAGTACTTC
CASSSPRFEQYF
>TRBJ1-2|-|TRBD1|TRBV20-1
TGCAGTGCTAGCCCGGGACAGGGGGCGGGCTATGGCTACACCTTC
CSASPGQGAGYGYTF
>TRBJ1-5|-|-|TRBV23-1
TGCGCCAGCAGTCAGTCGAGGGACAGCAATCAGCCCCAGCATTTT
CASSQSRDSNQPQHF
>TRBJ2-7|-|TRBD1|TRBV7-6
TGTGCCAGCAGTCAACAGGGGGCTACCTCCTACGAGCAGTACTTC
CASSQQGATSYEQYF
>TRBJ1-6|-|TRBD1|TRBV28
TGTGCCAGCAGAGCGCCTGGACAGGGGGCGAATTCACCCCTCCACTTT
CASRAPGQGANSPLHF
>TRBJ2-7|-|TRBD1|TRBV11-2
TGTGCCAGCAGCTTAGTACGCCGCCCGGGACAGGGGTTTAACTACGAGCAGTACTTC
CASSLVRRPGQGFNYEQYF
>TRBJ1-1|-|-|TRBV6-5
TGTGCCAGCAGTTACAAGGGGGGAAGTACTGAAGCTTTCTTT
CASSYKGGSTEAFF
>TRBJ1-1|-|-|TRBV13
TGTGCCAGCAGCGCACCACGGGGCCCGGAAGGTGAAGCTTTCTTT
CASSAPRGPEGEAFF
>TRBJ2-2|few|-|TRBV2
TGTGCCAGCAGGGGGCAGGTGCAGGTTACGGAGCTGTTTTTT
CASRGQVQVTELFF
>TRBJ2-3|-|-|TRBV24-1
TGTGCCACCAGTAGTACAGGGAGCACAGATACGCAGTATTTT
CATSSTGSTDTQYF
>TRBJ1-3|-|TRBD1|TRBV19
TGTGCCAGTAGCCGGACAGGGGGAAACACCATATATTTT
CASSRTGGNTIYF
>TRBJ1-4|-|-|TRBV20-1
TGCAGTGCTAGAGAGAGGACTTATGGGGAAAAACTGTTTTTT
CSARERTYGEKLFF
>TRBJ2-5|-|-|TRBV29-1
TGCAGCGTTGAAATTCCCAGGGGACAGACCCAGTACTTC
CSVEIPRGQTQYF
>TRBJ2-3|-|-|TRBV9
TGTGCCAGCAGCGTAGGTCTAGCCCGCACAGATACGCAGTATTTT
CASSVGLARTDTQYF
>TRBJ2-2|-|-|TRBV7-6
TGTGCCAGCAGCTTAGTCTCCCCCGCTTCAGGTTCCGGGGAGCTGTTTTTT
CASSLVSPASGSGELFF